This T cell receptor (beta chain) was recovered during a study of patients and donors after allogeneic stem cell transplantation. TCRdb fed the RT-PCR reads into MiXCR, producing one record per CDR3 protein. The sample includes tens of thousands of distinct CDR3 sequences, almost 7% of them seen just once. This clonotype was recorded many times. V was cut by 4 bases and J by 0 bases, with 15 bases left in between. The CDR3 is 17 residues long. Germline lookup yields CDR1 KGHDR and CDR2 SFDVKD. The sample consisted of blood, either unsorted or a sorted T cell fraction (not recorded which). The clonotype originates from a human donor who was either an allogeneic HSCT recipient or a stem cell or donor lymphocyte infusion donor (not recorded which). It is not recorded whose cells these are; they may come from a transplant donor. The V call is TRBV24-1, the J call TRBJ2-1; D remains ambiguous. The CDR3: CATSDRSSGGSYNEQFF. The CDR3 DNA is TGTGCCACCAGTGACAGGAGCTCGGGCGGCTCCTACAATGAGCAGTTCTTC.